This T cell receptor (beta chain) was observed in a study of T cells in women clearing cervical HPV infection. The overall study: Women with histologically confirmed HPV16-related CIN3 or worse, 2 with invasive cancer, served as cases. Controls gave blood once infection was undetectable; cases at lesion identification.

In germline, CDR1 is SGHVS, CDR2 FQNEAQ. V was clipped by 5 bases and J by 6 bases; unmatched bases: 9. The CDR3 is made up of 15 amino acids. Measured with immunoSEQ multiplex PCR; TCRdb has only the in-frame clones, and not every one. The sample table sets out roughly 40,000 clones. Comments on this clone: Read data end 3 residues before the CDR3 end; the end is taken from the germline J gene.

The specimen was blood buffy coat. This receptor was identified in a woman aged 18 to 75 with a cervical HPV16 infection that either progressed to CIN3+ or cleared (not recorded which). V usage is TRBV7-8 and J usage is TRBJ1-1, with 10 positions matching TRBD1. The sequenced part of the CDR3 DNA is TGTGCCAGCAGCCTGGGGACAGGGGAATCGGCTGAA. Translation: CASSLGTGESAE. The CDR3 reads in full as CASSLGTGESAEAFF. Looking up the rest from reference TRBV7-8 and TRBJ1-1 gives the full variable domain: GAGVSQSPRYKVAKRGQDVALRCDPISGHVSLFWYQQALGQGPEFLTYFQNEAQLDKSGLPSDRFFAERPEGSVSTLKIQRTQQEDSAVYLCASSLGTGESAEAFFGQGTRLTVV.